Shown below are 18 T cell receptor beta chains from a single sample sequenced in a study of OX40 agonist ivuxolimab in advanced cancers. Produced via immunoSEQ multiplex PCR; TCRdb's table is partial and in-frame only. The sample has more than 85,000 clones, around nine tenths seen once. The sequenced sample was CD4+ or CD8+ T cells sorted from blood, obtained in a trial of the OX40 agonist ivuxolimab. Every receptor here comes from an adult with an advanced solid tumor such as melanoma, head and neck, liver or kidney cancer.

The CDR3 sequence: CASSAPRGTGGEKLFF. CDR3 DNA: TGTGCCAGCAGTGCCCCAAGGGGGACAGGGGGTGAAAAACTGTTTTTT. The gene calls are TRBV2 and TRBJ1-4; TRBD1 agrees at 11 bases. Germline values: CDR1 SNHLY, CDR2 FYNNEI. V shed 4 bases, J shed 7 bases, and the junction held 8 bases outside the gene matches. This CDR3 is built from 16 residues.

To note about this clone: Since the CDR3 does not end with the conserved phenylalanine or tryptophan, this likely comes from a read error. The genes are TRBV13 and TRBJ1-6; TRBD1 matches 12 bases. Per germline, CDR1 PRHDT and CDR2 FYEKMQ (reference sequence). Trimming took 0 bases from V and 9 from J; bases not matched to a gene: 12. The CDR3 totals 19 residues. The CDR3 nucleotides are TGTGCCAGCAGCTTAGGGAAGGCGGGGACAGGGGGCAGAGGTTCACCCCTCCACCTT. Residues: CASSLGKAGTGGRGSPLHL.

This clone has only a few counts. Other nucleotide sequences in the sample specify the same CDR3. The rearrangement links TRBV2 to TRBJ1-2, with 7 nucleotides matching TRBD1. CDR3 length equals 13 residues. The trim removed 8 bases at V and 1 base at J, leaving 4 bases unmatched. Germline V gene sequence: CDR1 SNHLY, CDR2 FYNNEI. The DNA for the CDR3 is TGTGCCAGCCACCGGGACAGTAACTATGGCTACACCTTC. Translating gives CASHRDSNYGYTF.

V and J are TRBV29-1 and TRBJ2-1, with 9 bases lining up with TRBD2. The trim removed 7 bases at V and 1 base at J, leaving 5 bases unmatched. This CDR3 comprises 14 residues. Germline values: CDR1 SQVTM, CDR2 ANQGSEA. CDR3 nucleotides: TGCAGCGCCGTCACTAGCGGGTCCTACAATGAGCAGTTCTTC. It yields the protein CSAVTSGSYNEQFF.

The chain links TRBV5-4 to TRBJ2-7; D is uncertain. The germline V and J ends were trimmed by 3 bases and 0 bases, with 10 bases remaining between them. The CDR3 covers 14 residues. The germline V gene encodes CDR1 SGHNT and CDR2 YYREEE (reference sequence). The CDR3 DNA reads TGTGCCAGCAGCTCCGGGCTTACCTCCTACGAGCAGTACTTC. Translated: CASSSGLTSYEQYF.

This chain uses TRBV11-3 with TRBJ2-1; 7 bases are shared with TRBD1. The CDR3 extends over 13 amino acids. J gave up 5 bases and V 3 bases, and 1 base lay outside the gene matches. CDR1 is SGHNT, CDR2 YENEEA, per germline. CDR3 nucleotides: TGTGCCAGCAGCTTCGACAGGGACAATGAGCAGTTCTTC. It specifies CASSFDRDNEQFF.

The gene calls are TRBV15 and TRBJ2-2; 8 bases line up with TRBD1. V lost 1 base and J lost 7; bases outside the gene matches: 5. Germline V gene data show CDR1 as LNHNV and CDR2 as YYDKDF (reference sequence). CDR3 length: 15 residues. As DNA, the CDR3 is TGTGCCACCAGCAGAGGGGGACAGGCCAACGGGGAGCTGTTTTTT. Protein product: CATSRGGQANGELFF.

On this clone itself: Without the conserved terminal phenylalanine or tryptophan, this CDR3 likely stems from a read error. The CDR3 loop reads CASSLYNGGLNSPLHL. The CDR3 nucleotides read TGTGCCAGCAGTCTCTATAATGGGGGTCTTAATTCACCCCTCCACCTT. V and J are TRBV2 and TRBJ1-6, with TRBD1 as a possible D gene (5 bases). Germline V CDR1 and CDR2: SNHLY, FYNNEI. Trimming took off 5 bases at V and 6 bases at J, with 17 bases between the two ends. The CDR3 is 16 amino acids.

CDR3 loop: CASSPPAGTTTGELFF. The CDR3 coding sequence is TGTGCCAGCTCACCACCAGCGGGGACCACCACCGGGGAGCTGTTTTTT. J is TRBJ2-2 and V is TRBV18; 7 bases are shared with TRBD2. There are 16 residues in the CDR3. The V gene's germline CDR1 is KGHSH and CDR2 LQKENI. After removal of 0 bases from V and 4 bases from J, the junction contained 5 bases not matched to a gene.

This clone is categorized as medium-sized. The rearrangement uses TRBV18 and TRBJ1-2; D gene ambiguous. Germline-derived CDR1 and CDR2 are KGHSH and LQKENI. CDR3 length equals 15 residues. V was cut by 4 bases and J by 7 bases, with 19 bases left in between. This CDR3 reads CASSQRAGNVGGYTF. As DNA, the CDR3 is TGTGCCAGCTCACAGAGGGCAGGAAATGTCGGTGGCTACACCTTC.

This sequence joins TRBV10-3 and TRBJ2-7, with D perhaps being TRBD1 or TRBD2 (5 bases each). Trimming shortened V by 7 bases and J by 0 bases, and 13 bases separated the two germline ends. This CDR3 spans 14 amino acids. Germline CDR1 is ENHRY and CDR2 is SYGVKD. The CDR3 sequence is CAINGGLSSYEQYF. Here the CDR3 DNA reads TGTGCCATCAATGGGGGTCTTAGCTCCTACGAGCAGTACTTC.

A single count supports this clone. This rearrangement joins TRBV7-8 to TRBJ1-4; 11 bases align to TRBD1. Germline V gene lookup returns CDR1 SGHVS and CDR2 FQNEAQ. The V gene end was trimmed by 2 bases and the J gene end by 7 bases; junction bases not matched to a gene: 6. This CDR3 contains 16 residues. The CDR3 sequence is CASSLSPGTGGEKLFF. CDR3 DNA sequence: TGTGCCAGCAGCTTATCCCCCGGGACAGGGGGTGAAAAACTGTTTTTT.

V is TRBV19 and J is TRBJ1-5; no clear D gene. The CDR3 extends over 15 amino acids. With 5 bases removed from V and 3 bases from J, the gap between germline ends came to 14 bases. Germline loops: CDR1 LNHDA, CDR2 SQIVND (reference sequence). Here the CDR3 DNA reads TGTGCCAGTAGTCCCTCTTCCGGTGTCAATCAGCCCCAGCATTTT. Translated: CASSPSSGVNQPQHF.

CDR3 in amino acids: CAISESEDTEAFF. The DNA of the CDR3 is TGTGCCATCAGTGAGTCCGAGGACACTGAAGCTTTCTTT. The V and J genes are TRBV10-3 and TRBJ1-1; no firm D call. This CDR3 comprises 13 residues. The V gene's germline CDR1 is ENHRY and CDR2 SYGVKD. Between the trimmed V and J ends, which lost 0 bases and 3 bases, there was a span of 5 bases.

V is TRBV10-3 and J is TRBJ1-5; weak D call: TRBD1 (5 bases). The V end was cut by 6 bases, the J end by 3 bases, with 12 bases between. The length of the CDR3 is 14 residues. Germline CDR1 and CDR2: ENHRY and SYGVKD. As DNA, the CDR3 is TGTGCCATCAGCCGTGACAGCCACAATCAGCCCCAGCATTTT. Translated, it gives CAISRDSHNQPQHF.

The chain couples TRBV5-1 to TRBJ2-5; 7 nucleotides line up with TRBD2. J lost 2 bases, V lost 4 bases, and 8 bases had no gene match. Germline CDR1 is SGHRS and CDR2 is YFSETQ. The CDR3 is made up of 15 amino acids. The CDR3 loop is CASSMAVGGQETQYF. CDR3 sequence (DNA): TGCGCCAGCAGCATGGCGGTGGGGGGGCAAGAGACCCAGTACTTC.

The chain is built from TRBV2 and TRBJ2-3, with D uncertain. This CDR3 region has 15 residues. Trimming removed 0 bases from V and 0 bases from J, with 7 bases in between. CDR1 is SNHLY, CDR2 FYNNEI, per germline. The CDR3 reads CASSEALGSTDTQYF. In DNA, the CDR3 is TGTGCCAGCAGTGAAGCTTTGGGGAGCACAGATACGCAGTATTTT.

This rearrangement joins TRBV4-3 to TRBJ1-2; 7 positions agree with TRBD1. V shed 3 bases, J shed 11 bases, and the junction held 9 bases outside the gene matches. This CDR3 contains 13 residues. CDR1 and CDR2 from the germline V gene are LGHNA and YSLEER. CDR3 sequence reads: CASSQEGARMYTF. As DNA, the CDR3 is TGCGCCAGCAGCCAGGAGGGGGCTCGGATGTACACCTTC.